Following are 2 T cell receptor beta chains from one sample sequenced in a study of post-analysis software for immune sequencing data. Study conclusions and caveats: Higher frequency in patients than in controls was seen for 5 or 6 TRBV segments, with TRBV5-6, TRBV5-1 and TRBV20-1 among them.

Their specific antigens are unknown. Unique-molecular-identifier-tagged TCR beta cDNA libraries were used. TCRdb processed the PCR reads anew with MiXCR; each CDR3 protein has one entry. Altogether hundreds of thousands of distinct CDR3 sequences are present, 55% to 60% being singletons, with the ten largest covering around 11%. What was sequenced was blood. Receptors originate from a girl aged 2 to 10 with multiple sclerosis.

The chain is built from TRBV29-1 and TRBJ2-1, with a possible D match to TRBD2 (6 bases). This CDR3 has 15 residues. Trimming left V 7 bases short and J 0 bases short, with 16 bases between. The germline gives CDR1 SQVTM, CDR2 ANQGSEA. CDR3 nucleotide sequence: TGCAGCGCCGCCGGACGGGAGAGCTCCTACAATGAGCAGTTCTTC. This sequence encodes CSAAGRESSYNEQFF.

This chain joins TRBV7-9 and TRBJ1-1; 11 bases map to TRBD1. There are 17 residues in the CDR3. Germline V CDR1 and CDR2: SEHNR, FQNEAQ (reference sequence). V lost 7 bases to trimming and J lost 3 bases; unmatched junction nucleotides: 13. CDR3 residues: CASTTLWTGGADTEAFF. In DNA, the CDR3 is TGTGCCAGCACCACCCTGTGGACAGGGGGCGCCGACACTGAAGCTTTCTTT.